These 25 T cell receptor beta chains were all obtained from the same sample, sequenced in a study of T cells in Graves' hyperthyroidism and ophthalmopathy. Amplification of TCR beta CDR3 regions used RNA as the template. The HTBI primer set was used in a first-round RT-PCR of the TCR CDR3. TCRdb itself ran the multiplex PCR reads through MiXCR, one entry per CDR3 protein. The sample lists 480,000 or so distinct CDR3 sequences, 40% to 55% occurring once. The sample comprised peripheral blood or thyroid tissue (not recorded which). These receptors were taken from an adult woman with Graves' disease, either hyperthyroidism or ophthalmopathy (not recorded which).

The chain joins TRBV7-9 to TRBJ1-3, with D hard to call. The length of the CDR3 is 13 residues. CDR1 SEHNR and CDR2 FQNEAQ come from the germline V gene (reference sequence). Trimming removed 7 bases at V and 9 bases at J, with 16 bases between. CDR3 sequence: CASMAVAGSTIYF. CDR3 DNA: TGTGCCAGCATGGCCGTCGCTGGGAGCACCATATATTTT.

This clonotype was picked up one time. One junction end does not reproduce the germline sequence, and a read error may be involved. The rearrangement uses TRBV20-1 and TRBJ1-2; D might be TRBD1 (6 bases). The CDR3 extends over 13 amino acids. CDR1 is DFQATT and CDR2 is SNEGSKA in the germline V gene (reference sequence). CDR3 sequence reads: CSAGGRANYCYTF. The CDR3 nucleotides read TGCAGTGCTGGGGGCAGAGCTAACTATTGCTACACCTTC.

This chain connects TRBV10-3 to TRBJ1-2, with D maybe TRBD1 (6 bases). This CDR3 is built from 14 residues. Trimming took off 2 bases at V and 9 bases at J, with 16 bases between the two ends. In germline, CDR1 is ENHRY, CDR2 SYGVKD. DNA for the CDR3: TGTGCCATCAGTGAGCCGGGCAGGGGTGGGAGCTACACCTTC. Its translation: CAISEPGRGGSYTF.

This clonotype was seen many times. V is TRBV15 and J is TRBJ2-5; 10 nucleotides align to TRBD2. In germline, CDR1 is LNHNV, CDR2 YYDKDF (reference sequence). This CDR3 comprises 15 residues. Germline trimming cut 4 bases from V and 10 bases from J; bases unmatched to any gene: 12. CDR3 DNA sequence: TGTGCCACCAGCACCGGAGGACTAGCGGTCCAGAGCCAGTACTTC. As protein: CATSTGGLAVQSQYF.

In its sample, this clonotype was seen a few times. The chain couples TRBV2 to TRBJ1-3; D not certain. The CDR3 runs to 11 residues. Germline V lookup: CDR1 SNHLY, CDR2 FYNNEI. V was cut by 4 bases and J by 9 bases, with 7 bases left in between. The CDR3 DNA reads TGTGCCAGCAGTGTTGAGACCACCATATATTTT. It translates to CASSVETTIYF.

V gene TRBV7-3 combines with J gene TRBJ2-5; maybe TRBD2 (5 bases). V was pared by 3 bases and J by 4 bases, with 12 bases between. The CDR3 is 14 amino acids. Germline V gene data show CDR1 as SGHTA and CDR2 as FQGTGA. The CDR3 nucleotides read TGTGCCAGCAGCTTTAGTGGGAGCGCAGAGACCCAGTACTTC. It yields the protein CASSFSGSAETQYF.

This chain uses TRBV7-9 with TRBJ2-5; the D gene is possibly TRBD2 (5 bases). The CDR3 covers 13 residues. Trimming stripped 3 bases from V and 9 bases from J, with 14 bases between. CDR1 is SEHNR, CDR2 FQNEAQ, per germline (reference sequence). CDR3 coding DNA: TGTGCCAGCAGCTTGATCGGAGTCGGGGCCCAGTACTTC. Translated, it gives CASSLIGVGAQYF.

This clonotype appeared many times. The chain carries TRBV5-1 and TRBJ1-5; the match to TRBD1 covers 10 bases. The CDR3 extends over 15 amino acids. The germline V gene has CDR1 SGHRS and CDR2 YFSETQ. Trimming at V came to 4 bases and at J to 7 bases, leaving 8 bases not matched to a gene. CDR3 sequence reads: CASSTGTGEGQPQHF. In DNA form, the CDR3 reads TGCGCCAGCAGCACCGGGACAGGGGAAGGGCAGCCCCAGCATTTT.

In this sample, this clonotype turned up many times. The chain couples TRBV7-2 to TRBJ2-7; 12 bases are shared with TRBD2. Germline V CDR1 and CDR2: SGHTA, FQGNSA. This CDR3 has 19 amino acids. The V and J ends lost 2 bases and 0 bases, in that order; junction bases with no gene match: 11. CDR3 amino acids: CASSLMPGLAGSLSYEQYF. The CDR3 bases are TGTGCCAGCAGCTTAATGCCCGGACTAGCGGGATCTCTCTCCTACGAGCAGTACTTC.

This clonotype was seen at least ten times. The chain has TRBV20-1 and TRBJ2-7; 7 bases agree with TRBD2. The J segment lost 7 bases and the V segment lost 5 bases, leaving 8 bases of the junction unmatched. The CDR3 covers 12 residues. CDR1 DFQATT and CDR2 SNEGSKA come from the germline V gene (reference sequence). The chain's CDR3 is CSAPDQGGEQYF. CDR3 DNA: TGCAGTGCTCCTGACCAGGGAGGGGAGCAGTACTTC.

V and J are TRBV9 and TRBJ1-1; D remains unclear. The CDR3 length is 10 residues. The germline V and J ends were trimmed by 5 bases and 11 bases, with 10 bases remaining between them. Germline CDR1 is SGDLS and CDR2 is YYNGEE. Written as DNA, the CDR3 is TGTGCCAGCAGAGGAGCTTGGGCTTTCTTT. This encodes CASRGAWAFF.

V is TRBV29-1 and J is TRBJ1-1; D is unclear. Germline loops: CDR1 SQVTM, CDR2 ANQGSEA. This CDR3 has 13 amino acids. The V and J ends lost 5 bases and 7 bases respectively, with 17 bases between them. CDR3 amino acids: CSVSEGGNGEAFF. The CDR3, as DNA: TGCAGCGTTAGTGAAGGCGGGAACGGTGAAGCTTTCTTT.

The chain couples TRBV15 to TRBJ2-3; tentatively, D is TRBD2 (6 bases). Deletions cut 0 bases from V and 5 bases from J, with 18 bases between. The germline gives CDR1 LNHNV, CDR2 YYDKDF (reference sequence). This CDR3 has 17 residues. This chain's CDR3 is CATSRDRGYTGGDTQYF. Written as DNA, the CDR3 is TGTGCCACCAGCAGAGATCGGGGTTATACCGGGGGAGATACGCAGTATTTT.

This chain links TRBV7-8 with TRBJ2-5; TRBD2 matches at 9 bases. The V and J ends lost 1 base and 4 bases, in that order; junction bases with no gene match: 10. Per the germline V gene, CDR1 is SGHVS and CDR2 is FQNEAQ. This CDR3 is 17 amino acids long. CDR3 protein: CASSLDRVAGEGETQYF. The CDR3 nucleotides are TGTGCCAGCAGCTTAGATCGGGTAGCGGGAGAGGGAGAGACCCAGTACTTC.

This clonotype was seen many times. The CDR3 bases are TGCAGCGTCGGACTAGCGGGAGCAGGCGAGCAGTACTTC. It specifies CSVGLAGAGEQYF. The gene calls are TRBV29-1 and TRBJ2-7, with 13 bases lining up with TRBD2. This CDR3 spans 13 amino acids. Germline lookup yields CDR1 SQVTM and CDR2 ANQGSEA. J gave up 6 bases and V 6 bases, and 5 bases lay outside the gene matches.

J is TRBJ1-2 and V is TRBV2; D might be TRBD1 (5 bases). This CDR3 has 14 amino acids. The V end lost 4 bases, the J end lost 4 bases, and 13 bases lay between the germline ends. CDR1 SNHLY and CDR2 FYNNEI come from the germline V gene. The CDR3 nucleotides read TGTGCCAGCAGTGCCTTCATTGGGGGCTATGGCTACACCTTC. Its translation is CASSAFIGGYGYTF.

Ten or more counts support this clonotype. The chain has TRBV4-2 and TRBJ1-4; the D is unclear. The CDR3 is 12 residues long. With 6 bases removed from V and 4 bases from J, the gap between germline ends came to 6 bases. Germline values: CDR1 LGHNA, CDR2 YNFKEQ. The CDR3, as DNA: TGTGCCAGCAGTACAGTTAATGAAAAACTGTTTTTT. Encoded protein: CASSTVNEKLFF.

This clonotype has a count of ten or more. V is TRBV2 and J is TRBJ1-4, with D possibly TRBD1 on 5 matching bases. This CDR3 has 16 amino acids. Germline assignment: CDR1 SNHLY and CDR2 FYNNEI. V was pared by 7 bases and J by 5 bases, with 20 bases between. CDR3 sequence (DNA): TGTGCCAGCAACCGCCCCGGGGCAGGGTGGAATGAAAAACTGTTTTTT. Amino acids: CASNRPGAGWNEKLFF.

This clonotype was detected only a few times. The junction departs from the called germline gene at one end, perhaps through a read error. The chain has TRBV7-6 and TRBJ2-7, with TRBD1 matching 7 bases. The CDR3 extends over 13 amino acids. CDR1 is SGHVS and CDR2 is FNYEAQ in the germline V gene. The CDR3 protein is CASSFKRGQEQYF. The CDR3 coding sequence is TGTGCTAGCAGCTTCAAGAGGGGGCAAGAGCAGTACTTC.

This sequence joins TRBV20-1 and TRBJ1-2; no clear D gene. CDR1 and CDR2 from the germline V gene are DFQATT and SNEGSKA (reference sequence). The CDR3 sequence is 14 residues long. The V end was cut by 3 bases, the J end by 1 base, with 12 bases between. Here the CDR3 reads CSARENRYNYGYTF. In nucleotides, the CDR3 is TGCAGTGCTAGGGAAAACCGATATAACTATGGCTACACCTTC.

CDR3 sequence (DNA): TGCAGCGTTGAGGACATCCAAGCTTTCTTT. Its protein is CSVEDIQAFF. The chain links TRBV29-1 to TRBJ1-1, with D maybe TRBD1 (5 bases). The CDR3 has 10 residues. Germline CDR1 SQVTM, CDR2 ANQGSEA. The V and J ends lost 3 bases and 9 bases respectively, with 8 bases between them.

As to this clonotype: Lacking the conserved final phenylalanine or tryptophan, this CDR3 likely reflects a read error. The chain couples TRBV7-9 to TRBJ1-1, with 8 bases fitting TRBD1. CDR1 and CDR2 (germline): SEHNR, FQNEAQ (reference sequence). The CDR3 runs 15 residues. V was clipped by 5 bases and J by 10 bases; unmatched bases: 15. CDR3 in amino acids: CASSHRDRSLFLAFL. CDR3 sequence (DNA): TGTGCCAGCAGCCACCGGGACAGGAGTTTGTTCTTAGCTTTCCTT.

The chain has TRBV15 and TRBJ1-1, with TRBD1 matching 7 bases. CDR1 LNHNV and CDR2 YYDKDF come from the germline V gene (reference sequence). V shed 0 bases, J shed 1 base, and the junction held 5 bases outside the gene matches. CDR3 length: 16 amino acids. CDR3 region: CATSRDRGTANTEAFF. The CDR3 DNA reads TGTGCCACCAGCAGAGATCGTGGGACAGCGAACACTGAAGCTTTCTTT.

This clonotype was recorded many times. The chain uses TRBV4-2 and TRBJ1-4; D unresolved. The CDR3 consists of 12 residues. CDR1 and CDR2 from the germline V gene are LGHNA and YNFKEQ. V gave up 6 bases and J gave up 8 bases, with 10 bases separating them. CDR3 loop: CASRSMREKLFF. The CDR3 nucleotides read TGTGCCAGCAGATCAATGCGGGAAAAACTGTTTTTT.

The sample holds a few counts of this clonotype. V and J are TRBV19 and TRBJ2-2; D ambiguous. Trimming cost V 3 bases and J 8 bases, with 4 bases left between them. CDR1 LNHDA and CDR2 SQIVND come from the germline V gene (reference sequence). CDR3 size: 11 residues. The DNA for the CDR3 is TGTGCCAGTAGTATTGCGGGGGAGCTGTTTTTT. Its translation: CASSIAGELFF.